Included here is one TCR beta chain sequence, with context. Its target is not known. The sample originates from a study of neoadjuvant anti-PD-1 for oral cavity cancer. Study conclusions and caveats: After neoadjuvant nivolumab, PBMC T cell clonality was significantly higher in non-responders than responders.

Most PBMC samples had 400 to 550 ng input DNA in six replicates. Data came from immunoSEQ multiplex PCR; TCRdb stores just in-frame clones and leaves some out. The table records 12,000 to 15,000 clones, over 60% of them present only once. This CDR3 has 15 residues. Germline values: CDR1 MGHRA, CDR2 YSYEKL. The germline V and J ends were trimmed by 6 bases and 2 bases, with 15 bases remaining between them. This sample comprised PBMCs, obtained before nivolumab (anti-PD-1) treatment. The V call is TRBV4-1, the J call TRBJ2-3; D uncertain. The sequence was obtained from a person aged 35-80 years with oral cavity squamous cell carcinoma. CDR3 bases: TGCGCCAGCAGTTACGGCCAAATCCCCACAGATACGCAGTATTTT. Its translation is CASSYGQIPTDTQYF.